This T cell receptor beta chain was sequenced during a study of beta chain features in type 1 diabetes. In this sample, this clone turned up a few times. Its target is not known. Whole-study findings and limits: There was a moderate but significant shortening of TCRB CDR3s in all four CD4+ subsets of Type 1 diabetes patients.

Sequencing targeted expressed TCRB transcripts, as all isolated RNA had been reverse transcribed. Only in-frame clones appear in the TCRdb table, and some are missing; sequencing was by immunoSEQ multiplex PCR. Here the sample spans 250,000 to 350,000 clones, roughly an eighth being singletons. This clonotype was sampled from a man aged 30 to 39 with type 1 diabetes. The sequencing sample was made of naive CD4+ T cells from blood.

The CDR3 DNA is TGTGCCAGCAGTTTATACGGGGGAAACTCCTACAATGAGCAGTTCTTC. This translates into CASSLYGGNSYNEQFF. The V and J genes are TRBV28 and TRBJ2-1, with D perhaps matching TRBD2 (6 bases). Germline-derived CDR1 and CDR2 are MDHEN and SYDVKM. The ends were cut back, 1 base at V and 0 bases at J, with 10 bases in the middle. The CDR3 runs to 16 residues.